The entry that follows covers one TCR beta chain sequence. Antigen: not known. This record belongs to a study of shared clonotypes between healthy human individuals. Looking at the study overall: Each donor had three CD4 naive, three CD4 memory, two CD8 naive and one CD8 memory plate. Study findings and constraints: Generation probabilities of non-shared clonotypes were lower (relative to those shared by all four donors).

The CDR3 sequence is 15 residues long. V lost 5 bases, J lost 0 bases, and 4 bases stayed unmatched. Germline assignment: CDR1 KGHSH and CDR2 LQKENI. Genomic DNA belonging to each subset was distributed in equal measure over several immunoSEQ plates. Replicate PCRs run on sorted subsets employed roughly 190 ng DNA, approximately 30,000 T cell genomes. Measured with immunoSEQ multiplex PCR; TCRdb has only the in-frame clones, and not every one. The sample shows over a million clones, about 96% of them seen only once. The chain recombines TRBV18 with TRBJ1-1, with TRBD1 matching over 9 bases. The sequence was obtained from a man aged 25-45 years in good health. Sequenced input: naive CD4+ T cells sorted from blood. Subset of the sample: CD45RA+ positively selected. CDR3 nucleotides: TGTGCCAGCTCAACGGACAGGGGTATGAACACTGAAGCTTTCTTT. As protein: CASSTDRGMNTEAFF.